Each of the 15 T cell receptor beta chains below was sequenced from the same sample in a study of blood T cell repertoires in COVID-19. The table came from immunoSEQ multiplex PCR; TCRdb's copy has only in-frame clones and leaves some out. The sample has more than 85,000 clones; 90% to 95% are singletons. The sample was peripheral blood. All receptors derive from a man aged 55 to 69 with acute or convalescent COVID-19.

V gene TRBV5-5 combines with J gene TRBJ2-7; 9 bases match TRBD2. The length of the CDR3 is 16 residues. V dropped 1 base and J dropped 2; count of bases not matched to a gene: 7. Germline V CDR1 and CDR2: SGHKS, YYEKEE (reference sequence). The CDR3 region has the DNA TGTGCCAGCAGCTTGATCTGGCTAGCGGGGCCCTACGAGCAGTACTTC. It yields the protein CASSLIWLAGPYEQYF.

This chain uses TRBV4-3 with TRBJ1-4; no reliable D call. CDR1 LGHNA and CDR2 YSLEER come from the germline V gene. The CDR3 has 15 residues. The germline V and J ends were trimmed by 1 base and 5 bases, with 11 bases remaining between them. CDR3 residues: CASSQGYTINEKLFF. CDR3 coding DNA: TGCGCCAGCAGCCAAGGCTATACCATAAATGAAAAACTGTTTTTT.

The genes are TRBV5-6 and TRBJ2-7; D remains unclear. Germline V lookup: CDR1 SGHDT, CDR2 YYEEEE. V lost 4 bases and J lost 3, with 5 bases in between. The CDR3 consists of 11 residues. The CDR3 nucleotides are TGTGCCAGCAGCACAAACTACGAGCAGTACTTC. Residues: CASSTNYEQYF.

The J gene is TRBJ1-3, the V gene TRBV4-3; 7 positions match TRBD1. This CDR3 spans 15 amino acids. Germline CDR1 LGHNA, CDR2 YSLEER. V lost 6 bases and J lost 0; bases outside the gene matches: 5. CDR3 bases: TGCGCCAGCAGGTCCAACAGGGGCTCTGGAAACACCATATATTTT. It is translated as CASRSNRGSGNTIYF.

The chain couples TRBV11-2 to TRBJ2-7, with a tentative D call TRBD2 (6 bases). Trimming shortened V by 1 base and J by 7 bases, and 11 bases separated the two germline ends. CDR1 and CDR2 from the germline V gene are SGHAT and FQNNGV. This CDR3 has 13 amino acids. The CDR3 reads CASSLVRAGEQYF. The CDR3 DNA is TGTGCCAGCAGCTTAGTACGGGCGGGGGAGCAGTACTTC.

The J gene is TRBJ2-7, the V gene TRBV19, with TRBD1 matching 9 bases. This CDR3 region has 13 residues. With 6 bases clipped from V and 1 base from J, the junction kept 1 base outside the gene matches. Germline V lookup: CDR1 LNHDA, CDR2 SQIVND (reference sequence). The CDR3 DNA reads TGTGCCAGTAGCGGGACAGGGTCCTACGAGCAGTACTTC. It codes for CASSGTGSYEQYF.

The gene calls are TRBV12-3 or TRBV12-4 and TRBJ2-7; tentative D call: TRBD1 (6 bases). The CDR3 totals 13 residues. V was clipped by 3 bases and J by 1 base, with 7 bases between them. Written as DNA, the CDR3 is TGTGCCAGCAGTTTGCAGGGGTCCTACGAGCAGTACTTC. This sequence encodes CASSLQGSYEQYF.

The chain employs TRBV27 and TRBJ1-3; possible D gene TRBD1, 5 bases. V was clipped by 5 bases and J by 4 bases, with 12 bases between them. Germline lookup yields CDR1 MNHEY and CDR2 SMNVEV (reference sequence). The CDR3 loop spans 14 amino acids. The CDR3 DNA reads TGTGCCAGCAGTCGCAGGGAAGGAGGAAACACCATATATTTT. Translated: CASSRREGGNTIYF.

This sequence joins TRBV10-3 and TRBJ2-7; a weak D match, TRBD2 (6 bases). The CDR3 consists of 14 residues. Germline V lookup: CDR1 ENHRY, CDR2 SYGVKD. V lost 6 bases and J 2 bases, leaving 14 bases between the germline ends. CDR3 in DNA: TGTGCCATCAGGCCCGGGACTGGGACCTACGAGCAGTACTTC. This translates into CAIRPGTGTYEQYF.

This clone was picked up one time. This sequence joins TRBV2 and TRBJ2-5; 9 bases map to TRBD1. CDR1 and CDR2 (germline): SNHLY, FYNNEI. Trimming removed 3 bases from V and 1 base from J; junction bases left unmatched: 6. This CDR3 contains 16 residues. CDR3 loop: CASSEPGQGAQETQYF. As DNA, the CDR3 is TGTGCCAGCAGTGAGCCGGGACAGGGAGCCCAAGAGACCCAGTACTTC.

This chain joins TRBV29-1 and TRBJ2-7; maybe TRBD1 (7 bases). Deletions cut 6 bases from V and 1 base from J, with 10 bases between. Looked up from germline, CDR1 is SQVTM and CDR2 is ANQGSEA. The CDR3 is made up of 12 amino acids. CDR3 residues: CSVSGGSYEQYF. CDR3 nucleotide sequence: TGCAGCGTCTCAGGGGGGTCCTACGAGCAGTACTTC.

The sample holds one count of this clone. This chain links TRBV2 with TRBJ2-3, with D hard to call. This CDR3 contains 13 residues. Germline CDR1 reads SNHLY; CDR2 reads FYNNEI. Between the trimmed V and J ends, which lost 2 bases and 13 bases, there was a span of 16 bases. The CDR3 reads CASSESFPATKYF. CDR3 DNA: TGTGCCAGCAGTGAAAGTTTCCCCGCAACAAAGTATTTT. The full variable domain, rest sourced from reference TRBV2 and TRBJ2-3, is EPEVTQTPSHQVTQMGQEVILRCVPISNHLYFYWYRQILGQKVEFLVSFYNNEISEKSEIFDDQFSVERPDGSNFTLKIRSTKLEDSAMYFCASSESFPATKYFGPGTRLTVL.

The rearrangement links TRBV28 to TRBJ1-5; weak D call: TRBD1 (5 bases). V shed 5 bases and J shed 5 bases, with 13 bases lying between them. Germline V CDR1 and CDR2: MDHEN, SYDVKM. There are 14 residues in the CDR3. CDR3 DNA: TGTGCCAGCAGTGAACCCGGGGGGTATCAGCCCCAGCATTTT. As protein: CASSEPGGYQPQHF.

The V gene is TRBV7-3, the J gene TRBJ2-5; TRBD1 agrees at 8 bases. The length of the CDR3 is 14 residues. J was trimmed by 5 bases and V by 5 bases; bases with no gene match: 7. Germline V lookup: CDR1 SGHTA, CDR2 FQGTGA. As DNA, the CDR3 is TGTGCCAGCAGCCCCGGACAGGGTGCCGAGACCCAGTACTTC. Translating gives CASSPGQGAETQYF.

This clone was counted a single time. V is TRBV6-5 and J is TRBJ2-3; 11 nucleotides align to TRBD1. Germline CDR1 is MNHEY and CDR2 is SVGAGI. The CDR3 covers 14 residues. V lost 6 bases and J lost 5; bases outside the gene matches: 4. The CDR3 is CASRDRGHRDTQYF. CDR3 nucleotides: TGTGCCAGCAGGGACAGGGGGCATAGAGATACGCAGTATTTT.